This TCR beta chain was captured in a study of cytomegalovirus exposure and HLA in healthy donors. The CDR3 is 13 residues long. From germline, CDR1 is GTSNPN and CDR2 SVGIG (reference sequence). The V end was cut by 3 bases, the J end by 7 bases, with 12 bases between. With 60 Vbeta and 13 Jbeta primers, the PCR was carried out. Some clones are missing from TCRdb's copy, which holds only in-frame ones; the method was immunoSEQ multiplex PCR. This sample contains tens of thousands of clones. A word on this clone: In the same sample, other DNA sequences code for this CDR3.

The chain is built from TRBV30 and TRBJ2-2; tentative D call: TRBD1 (5 bases). Material: PBMCs. The source of this sequence is a woman in her twenties or thirties in good health and CMV-seropositive. The CDR3 sequence: CAWRTQGIGELFF. CDR3 nucleotides: TGTGCCTGGAGAACCCAGGGAATCGGGGAGCTGTTTTTT.